The 21 T cell receptor beta chains presented below share a single source sample, sequenced in a study of blood T cell repertoires in COVID-19 (dated by TCRdb to the early 2020s). The library came from the immunoSEQ multiplex PCR assay. TCRdb mirrors the immuneACCESS table, restricted to in-frame sequences. Some clones are absent from its copies; in checked studies, under half trace to an unresolved V gene, and the reason for the others is unknown. The sample has under 150,000 clones on record, nearly 85% of them singletons. The ten largest make up 3.5% to 5% of the sample. Source material: PBMCs or T cells enriched from blood (not recorded which). The source of these receptors is a man aged 50-59 years in a cohort exposed to, infected with or recovered from COVID-19 (not recorded which).

The chain joins TRBV7-8 to TRBJ1-5, with D possibly matching TRBD1 (5 bases). This CDR3 spans 14 amino acids. V gave up 2 bases and J gave up 7 bases, with 12 bases separating them. In germline, CDR1 is SGHVS, CDR2 FQNEAQ. The chain's CDR3 is CASSLNPGEQPQHF. In DNA form, the CDR3 reads TGTGCCAGCAGCTTAAATCCGGGGGAACAGCCCCAGCATTTT. Complete variable domain (other parts from reference TRBV7-8 and TRBJ1-5): GAGVSQSPRYKVAKRGQDVALRCDPISGHVSLFWYQQALGQGPEFLTYFQNEAQLDKSGLPSDRFFAERPEGSVSTLKIQRTQQEDSAVYLCASSLNPGEQPQHFGDGTRLSIL.

J is TRBJ1-2 and V is TRBV30, with D maybe TRBD1 (5 bases). With 0 bases removed from V and 7 bases from J, the gap between germline ends came to 18 bases. Germline V gene sequence: CDR1 GTSNPN, CDR2 SVGIG (reference sequence). This CDR3 is built from 15 residues. In nucleotides, the CDR3 is TGTGCCTGGAGTGTAGGGAGGGGCCGCATTACTGGCTACACCTTC. Translated, it gives CAWSVGRGRITGYTF.

V gene TRBV7-9 combines with J gene TRBJ1-2; D is perhaps TRBD1 (6 bases). The germline V gene encodes CDR1 SEHNR and CDR2 FQNEAQ (reference sequence). The CDR3 has 16 amino acids. Trimming stripped 5 bases from V and 2 bases from J, with 18 bases between. CDR3 bases: TGTGCCAGCAGCCTTCTTACAGGGCTACCCAACTATGGCTACACCTTC. Translation gives CASSLLTGLPNYGYTF. The whole variable domain, filled in from reference TRBV7-9 and TRBJ1-2, reads DTGVSQNPRHKITKRGQNVTFRCDPISEHNRLYWYRQTLGQGPEFLTYFQNEAQLEKSRLLSDRFSAERPKGSFSTLEIQRTEQGDSAMYLCASSLLTGLPNYGYTFGSGTRLTVV.

The chain is built from TRBV14 and TRBJ1-1; D is undetermined. The germline V gene has CDR1 SGHDN and CDR2 FVKESK. The CDR3 has 14 amino acids. Trimming pared 4 bases from V and 1 base from J, leaving 10 bases between. CDR3 bases: TGTGCCAGCAGCCCCAACTGGGCGAACACTGAAGCTTTCTTT. Its translation is CASSPNWANTEAFF.

The chain combines TRBV3-1 (or the pseudogene TRBV3-2) with TRBJ2-7; possibly TRBD2 for D (6 bases). Trimming cost V 4 bases and J 4 bases, with 17 bases left between them. This CDR3 has 15 residues. CDR1 and CDR2 (germline): LGHDT, YNNKEL (reference sequence). DNA of the CDR3: TGTGCCAGCAGCCCCGGTATTGGAGGGACGTACGAGCAGTACTTC. Amino acids: CASSPGIGGTYEQYF.

J is TRBJ1-5 and V is TRBV18; 10 bases align to TRBD1. CDR3 length equals 17 residues. Germline V gene lookup returns CDR1 KGHSH and CDR2 LQKENI. V was pared by 3 bases and J by 6 bases, with 11 bases of the junction left unmatched. This CDR3 is CASSPPGTGVGGQPQHF. The CDR3 coding sequence is TGTGCCAGCTCACCGCCCGGGACAGGGGTTGGGGGTCAGCCCCAGCATTTT.

The genes are TRBV5-5 and TRBJ1-2; TRBD1 might be the D (5 bases). There are 13 residues in the CDR3. Germline CDR1 and CDR2: SGHKS and YYEKEE (reference sequence). The V and J ends lost 4 bases and 4 bases respectively, with 11 bases between them. The chain's CDR3 is CASSPQDAYGYTF. The CDR3 region has the DNA TGTGCCAGCAGCCCACAGGACGCCTATGGCTACACCTTC.

The rearrangement uses TRBV30 and TRBJ2-5; D might be TRBD2 (5 bases). The CDR3 has 12 amino acids. V lost 1 base and J lost 3, with 6 bases in between. The germline CDR1 and CDR2 sequences are GTSNPN and SVGIG (reference sequence). The CDR3 sequence: CAWSGGKETQYF. The DNA for the CDR3 is TGTGCCTGGAGTGGAGGGAAAGAGACCCAGTACTTC.

V and J are TRBV27 and TRBJ2-2; D not certain. CDR3 length: 12 amino acids. CDR1 MNHEY and CDR2 SMNVEV come from the germline V gene (reference sequence). Deletions cut 5 bases from V and 2 bases from J, with 3 bases between. The CDR3, as DNA: TGTGCCAGCAGTCAAAACACCGGGGAGCTGTTTTTT. Residues: CASSQNTGELFF.

The chain recombines TRBV4-1 with TRBJ1-6; D might be TRBD1 (5 bases). Trimming took off 1 base at V and 7 bases at J, with 8 bases between the two ends. The CDR3 is made up of 14 amino acids. CDR1 is MGHRA and CDR2 is YSYEKL in the germline V gene. CDR3 loop: CASSQGQRNSPLHF. For the CDR3, the DNA is TGCGCCAGCAGCCAAGGACAGAGAAATTCACCCCTCCACTTT.

This sequence joins TRBV5-1 and TRBJ2-1, with 8 bases fitting TRBD1. This CDR3 contains 14 residues. V gave up 3 bases and J gave up 6 bases; unmatched junction bases: 5. Germline V gene sequence: CDR1 SGHRS, CDR2 YFSETQ. The CDR3 region has the DNA TGCGCCAGCAGCTCAGGGGGCTACGTCAATGAGCAGTTCTTC. Encoded protein: CASSSGGYVNEQFF.

V usage is TRBV28 and J usage is TRBJ2-1; 7 positions match TRBD1. The CDR3 runs 14 residues. The V gene's germline CDR1 is MDHEN and CDR2 SYDVKM. Trimming cost V 5 bases and J 5 bases; bases outside gene matches: 6. The CDR3 nucleotides are TGTGCCAGCAGTCCAGCCGGGACAGACAATGAGCAGTTCTTC. This codes for CASSPAGTDNEQFF.

The rearrangement links TRBV5-1 to TRBJ2-3; a possible D gene is TRBD2 (5 bases). CDR3 size: 15 residues. Trimming took 0 bases from V and 2 from J, leaving 10 bases between them. Germline CDR1 SGHRS, CDR2 YFSETQ. Written as DNA, the CDR3 is TGCGCCAGCAGCTTGGGAGGGAAGAACACAGATACGCAGTATTTT. It codes for CASSLGGKNTDTQYF.

V and J are TRBV5-6 and TRBJ1-4, with D unresolved. V lost 4 bases to trimming and J lost 8 bases, with 12 bases between them. CDR1 and CDR2 from the germline V gene are SGHDT and YYEEEE. CDR3 length: 13 amino acids. CDR3 sequence (DNA): TGTGCCAGCAGCGCCGCGCCGGGGGAAAAACTGTTTTTT. Translating it yields CASSAAPGEKLFF.

V gene TRBV7-9 combines with J gene TRBJ1-6; D is undetermined. Trimming removed 0 bases at V and 9 bases at J, with 15 bases between. In germline, CDR1 is SEHNR, CDR2 FQNEAQ (reference sequence). This CDR3 spans 16 amino acids. The CDR3: CASSLAAGRSPSPLHF. CDR3 DNA: TGTGCCAGCAGCTTAGCTGCAGGCCGATCTCCTTCACCCCTCCACTTT.

V usage is TRBV28 and J usage is TRBJ2-3; 10 bases map to TRBD1. Trimming at V came to 6 bases and at J to 4 bases, leaving 4 bases not matched to a gene. Per the germline V gene, CDR1 is MDHEN and CDR2 is SYDVKM. The CDR3 totals 14 residues. The chain's CDR3 is CASSRDRGADTQYF. The DNA for the CDR3 is TGTGCCAGCAGCCGGGACAGGGGAGCAGATACGCAGTATTTT.

V and J are TRBV7-2 and TRBJ2-1; 9 nucleotides match TRBD2. The CDR3 covers 17 residues. V trimming: 0 bases; J trimming: 3 bases; junction bases outside the gene matches: 6. The germline gives CDR1 SGHTA, CDR2 FQGNSA. The CDR3 region is CASSLAVSGGFYNEQFF. CDR3 DNA: TGTGCCAGCAGCTTAGCGGTGAGCGGGGGGTTCTACAATGAGCAGTTCTTC.

The chain recombines TRBV25-1 with TRBJ1-1; D is undetermined. Germline assignment: CDR1 MGHDK and CDR2 SYGVNS. The length of the CDR3 is 11 residues. The V end lost 3 bases, the J end lost 4 bases, and 3 bases lay between the germline ends. The CDR3 reads CASSDLTEAFF. CDR3 nucleotide sequence: TGTGCCAGCAGTGACCTCACTGAAGCTTTCTTT.

Ten or more counts support this clone. This chain links TRBV6-7 with TRBJ1-5, with D maybe TRBD1 (6 bases). TRBV6-7 is noted as an ORF with a role that remains uncertain. This CDR3 contains 17 residues. V lost 6 bases, J lost 1 base, and 19 bases lay in between. The CDR3 bases are TGTGCCAGCAGCCCCGCGGACAGTTTCAGGAGCAATCAGCCCCAGCATTTT. The encoded protein is CASSPADSFRSNQPQHF.

The chain employs TRBV10-1 and TRBJ2-1; TRBD2 matches at 16 bases. This CDR3 is 17 amino acids long. V lost 5 bases, J lost 6 bases, and 7 bases stayed unmatched. Germline V CDR1 and CDR2: WNHNN, SYGVQD (reference sequence). Here the CDR3 reads CASSFGTSGGAVNEQFF. The CDR3 coding sequence is TGCGCCAGCAGTTTCGGGACTAGCGGGGGGGCCGTCAATGAGCAGTTCTTC.

The rearrangement uses TRBV11-2 and TRBJ2-7; 13 bases are shared with TRBD2. CDR1 is SGHAT and CDR2 is FQNNGV in the germline V gene. The CDR3 has 17 residues. V lost 3 bases, J lost 2 bases, and 7 bases stayed unmatched. CDR3 residues: CASSLTSGGQVPYEQYF. Written as DNA, the CDR3 is TGTGCCAGCAGCTTGACTAGCGGGGGGCAAGTCCCCTACGAGCAGTACTTC.